This T cell receptor beta chain is from a study of blood T cells in healthy people across ages. Findings of the study overall: Unknown donor CMV status possibly confounded expanded clonotype changes. Older age went with lower TCR beta diversity per million T cells, in a roughly linear way. Without sorted subsets, naive and antigen-experienced compartments could not be conclusively compared.

Concerning this clonotype itself: Its antigen is currently unknown.

Primers used in a second PCR of roughly 6 to 12 cycles were a sample-barcoded 5' primer and a J-beta primer mix. The template-switch adaptor was a 5' adaptor with 12 random nucleotides. It tagged each cDNA molecule. TCRdb re-analysed the 5' RACE reads in MiXCR, keeping a single row per CDR3 protein. The sample includes hundreds of thousands of distinct CDR3 sequences, 45% to 65% of them seen just once. CDR3 length: 17 residues. Germline values: CDR1 MGHRA, CDR2 YSYEKL. The V gene end was trimmed by 5 bases and the J gene end by 8 bases; junction bases not matched to a gene: 10. This rearrangement joins TRBV4-1 to TRBJ1-6; TRBD1 agrees at 12 bases. Material for sequencing was blood. This TCR was recovered from a man aged 60 to 69 in good health. CDR3 in amino acids: CASSNRAGTGGYSPLHF. The DNA for the CDR3 is TGCGCCAGCAGCAACAGGGCCGGGACAGGGGGCTATTCACCCCTCCACTTT.